This T cell receptor (beta chain) appears in the sequencing data of a study of T cell responses to AZD1222 COVID-19 vaccine. Pooled samples include second doses given at about 4 or 12 weeks. In the case of this clone: Antigen specificity is unknown.

CDR1 is MNHEY and CDR2 is SVGEGT in the germline V gene. The CDR3 consists of 15 residues. Deletions cut 6 bases from V and 2 bases from J, with 14 bases between. General study results and limits: Most donors were white British and more were female, and clonal diversity was possibly underestimated. The span of vaccine-associated CD4 TCRs extended across spike, with dominance at 160-218 and 743-854. Reports indicate that nearly half of spike-specific TCRs are directed at unmutated variant regions.

Assay: immunoSEQ multiplex PCR; the TCRdb copy retains only in-frame clones and omits some. The table includes fewer than 120,000 clones, 80% to 95% detected once. The receptor was isolated from an adult who received the AZD1222 COVID-19 vaccine. The sequences come from peripheral blood, collected 28 days after the second AZD1222 dose. V is TRBV6-2 or TRBV6-3 and J is TRBJ2-1; tentatively, D is TRBD1 or TRBD2 (5 bases each). The CDR3 here is CASSRGRQTYNEQFF. The CDR3 DNA follows: TGTGCCAGCAGCCGGGGACGGCAAACCTACAATGAGCAGTTCTTC.